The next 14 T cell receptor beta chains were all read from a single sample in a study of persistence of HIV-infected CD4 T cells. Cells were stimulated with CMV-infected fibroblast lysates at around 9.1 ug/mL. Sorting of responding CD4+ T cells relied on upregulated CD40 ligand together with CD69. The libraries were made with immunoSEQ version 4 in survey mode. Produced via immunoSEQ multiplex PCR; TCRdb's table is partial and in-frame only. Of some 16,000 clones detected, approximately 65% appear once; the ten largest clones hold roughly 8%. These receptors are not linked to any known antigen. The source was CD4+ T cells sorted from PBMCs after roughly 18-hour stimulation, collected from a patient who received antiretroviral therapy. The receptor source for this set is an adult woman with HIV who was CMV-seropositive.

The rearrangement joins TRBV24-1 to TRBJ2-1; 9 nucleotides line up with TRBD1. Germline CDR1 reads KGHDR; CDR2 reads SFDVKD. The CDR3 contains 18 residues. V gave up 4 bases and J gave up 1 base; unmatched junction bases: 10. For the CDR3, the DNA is TGTGCCACCAGTGACAAGAAACCGGGACAGGGATCCTACAATGAGCAGTTCTTC. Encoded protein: CATSDKKPGQGSYNEQFF.

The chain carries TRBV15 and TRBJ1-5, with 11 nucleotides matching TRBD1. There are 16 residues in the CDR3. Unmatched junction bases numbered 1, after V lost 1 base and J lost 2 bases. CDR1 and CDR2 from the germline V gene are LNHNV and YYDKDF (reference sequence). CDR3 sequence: CATSRGGQGGNQPQHF. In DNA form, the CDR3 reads TGTGCCACCAGCAGAGGGGGACAGGGGGGCAATCAGCCCCAGCATTTT.

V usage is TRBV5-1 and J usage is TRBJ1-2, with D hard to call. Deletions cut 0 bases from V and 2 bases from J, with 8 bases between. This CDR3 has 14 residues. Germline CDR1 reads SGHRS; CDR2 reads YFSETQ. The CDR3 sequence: CASSLEAANYGYTF. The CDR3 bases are TGCGCCAGCAGCTTGGAGGCGGCCAACTATGGCTACACCTTC.

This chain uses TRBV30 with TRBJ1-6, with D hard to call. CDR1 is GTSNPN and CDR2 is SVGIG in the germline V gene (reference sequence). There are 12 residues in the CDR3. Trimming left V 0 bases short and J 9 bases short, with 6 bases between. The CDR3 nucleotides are TGTGCCTGGAGTGTACTTAGTTCACCCCTCCACTTT. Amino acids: CAWSVLSSPLHF.

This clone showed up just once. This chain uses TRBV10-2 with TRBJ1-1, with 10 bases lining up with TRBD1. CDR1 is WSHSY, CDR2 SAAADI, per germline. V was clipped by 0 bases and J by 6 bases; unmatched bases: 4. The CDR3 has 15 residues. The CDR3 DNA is TGCGCCAGCAGTGAGTCGGGACAGGGGACCTCTGAAGCTTTCTTT. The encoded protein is CASSESGQGTSEAFF.

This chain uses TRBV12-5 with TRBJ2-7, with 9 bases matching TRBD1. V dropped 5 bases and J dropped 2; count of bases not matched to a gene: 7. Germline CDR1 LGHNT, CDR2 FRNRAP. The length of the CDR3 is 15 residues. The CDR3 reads CASGRYRGPTYEQYF. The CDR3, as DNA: TGTGCTAGTGGTCGCTACAGGGGGCCGACCTACGAGCAGTACTTC.

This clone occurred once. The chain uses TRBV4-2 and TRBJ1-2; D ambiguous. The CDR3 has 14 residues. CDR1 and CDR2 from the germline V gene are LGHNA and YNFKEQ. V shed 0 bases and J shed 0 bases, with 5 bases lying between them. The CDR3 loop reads CASSQEASNYGYTF. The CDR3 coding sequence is TGTGCCAGCAGCCAAGAAGCTTCTAACTATGGCTACACCTTC.

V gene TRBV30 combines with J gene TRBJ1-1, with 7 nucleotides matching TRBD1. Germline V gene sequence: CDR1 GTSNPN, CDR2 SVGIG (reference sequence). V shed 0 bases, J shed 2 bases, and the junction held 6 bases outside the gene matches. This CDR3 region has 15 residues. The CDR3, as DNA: TGTGCCTGGAGTGTACTAGGGACAGCTAACACTGAAGCTTTCTTT. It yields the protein CAWSVLGTANTEAFF.

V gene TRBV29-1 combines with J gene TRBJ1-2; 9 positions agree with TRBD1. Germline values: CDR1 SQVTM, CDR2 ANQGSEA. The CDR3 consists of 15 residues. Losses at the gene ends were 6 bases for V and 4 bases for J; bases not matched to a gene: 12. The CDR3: CSVENRGQRGYGYTF. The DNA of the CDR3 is TGCAGCGTAGAGAACAGGGGGCAGCGGGGCTATGGCTACACCTTC. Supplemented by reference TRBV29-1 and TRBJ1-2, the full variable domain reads SAVISQKPSRDICQRGTSLTIQCQVDSQVTMMFWYRQQPGQSLTLIATANQGSEATYESGFVIDKFPISRPNLTFSTLTVSNMSPEDSSIYLCSVENRGQRGYGYTFGSGTRLTVV.

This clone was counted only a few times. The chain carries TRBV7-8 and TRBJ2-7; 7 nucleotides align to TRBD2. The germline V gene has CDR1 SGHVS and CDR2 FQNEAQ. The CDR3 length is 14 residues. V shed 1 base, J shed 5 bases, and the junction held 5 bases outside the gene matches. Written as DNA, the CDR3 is TGTGCCAGCAGCTTAGGGACTAGGTCGGACGAGCAGTACGTC. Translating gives CASSLGTRSDEQYV.

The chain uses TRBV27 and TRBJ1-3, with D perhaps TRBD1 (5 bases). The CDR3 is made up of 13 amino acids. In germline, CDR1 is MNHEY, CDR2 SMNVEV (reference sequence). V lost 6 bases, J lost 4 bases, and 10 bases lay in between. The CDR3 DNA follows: TGTGCCAGCAGACGGGGGAGCGGAAACACCATATATTTT. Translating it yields CASRRGSGNTIYF.

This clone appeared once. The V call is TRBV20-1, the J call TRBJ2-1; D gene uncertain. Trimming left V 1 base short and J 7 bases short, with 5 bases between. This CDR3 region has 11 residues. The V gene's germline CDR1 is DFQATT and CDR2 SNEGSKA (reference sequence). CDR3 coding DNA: TGCAGTGCTAGAGGCCAAAATGAGCAGTTCTTC. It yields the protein CSARGQNEQFF.

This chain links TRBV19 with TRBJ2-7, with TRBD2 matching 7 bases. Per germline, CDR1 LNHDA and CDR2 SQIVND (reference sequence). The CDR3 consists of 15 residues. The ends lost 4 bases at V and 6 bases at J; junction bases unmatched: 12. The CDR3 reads CASSTGGLVAAEQYF. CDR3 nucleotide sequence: TGTGCCAGTAGTACGGGGGGACTCGTCGCCGCCGAGCAGTACTTC.

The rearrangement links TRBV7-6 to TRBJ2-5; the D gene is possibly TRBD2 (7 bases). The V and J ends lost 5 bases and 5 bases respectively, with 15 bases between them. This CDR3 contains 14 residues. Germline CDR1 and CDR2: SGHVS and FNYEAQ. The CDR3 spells CASSKGGFPETQYF. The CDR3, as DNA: TGTGCCAGCAGCAAGGGGGGGTTTCCCGAGACCCAGTACTTC.